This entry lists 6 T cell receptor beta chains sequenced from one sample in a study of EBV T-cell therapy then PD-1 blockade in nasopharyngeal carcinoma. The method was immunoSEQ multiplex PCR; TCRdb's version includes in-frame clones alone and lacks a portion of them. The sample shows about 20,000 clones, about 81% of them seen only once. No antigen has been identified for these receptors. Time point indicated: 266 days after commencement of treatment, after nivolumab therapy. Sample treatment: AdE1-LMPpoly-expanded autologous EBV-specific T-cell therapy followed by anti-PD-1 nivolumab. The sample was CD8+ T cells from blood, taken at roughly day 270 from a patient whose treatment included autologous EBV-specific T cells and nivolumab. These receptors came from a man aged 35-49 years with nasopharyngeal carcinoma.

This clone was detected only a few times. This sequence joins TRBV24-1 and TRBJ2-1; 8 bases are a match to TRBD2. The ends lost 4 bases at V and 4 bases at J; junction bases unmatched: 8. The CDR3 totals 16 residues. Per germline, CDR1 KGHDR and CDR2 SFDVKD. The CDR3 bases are TGTGCCACCAGTGAGTTTGCGGGGGGTGATTACAATGAGCAGTTCTTC. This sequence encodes CATSEFAGGDYNEQFF.

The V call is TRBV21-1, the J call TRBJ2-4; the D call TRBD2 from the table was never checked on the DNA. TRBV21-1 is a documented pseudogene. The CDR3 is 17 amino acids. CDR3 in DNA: TGTGCCAGCAGCAACGAGAAGACTAGCAGGGCCAAAAACATTCAGTACTTC. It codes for CASSNEKTSRAKNIQYF.

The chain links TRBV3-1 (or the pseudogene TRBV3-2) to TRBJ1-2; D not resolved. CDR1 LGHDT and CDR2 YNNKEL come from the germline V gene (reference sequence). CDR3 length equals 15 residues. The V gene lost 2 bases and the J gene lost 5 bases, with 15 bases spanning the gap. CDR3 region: CASSQPIGIFYGYTF. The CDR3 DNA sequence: TGTGCCAGCAGCCAACCAATAGGGATTTTTTATGGCTACACCTTC.

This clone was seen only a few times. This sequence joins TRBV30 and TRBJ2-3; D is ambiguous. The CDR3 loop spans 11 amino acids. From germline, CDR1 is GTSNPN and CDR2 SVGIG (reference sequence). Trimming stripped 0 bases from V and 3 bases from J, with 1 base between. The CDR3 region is CAWSVTDTQYF. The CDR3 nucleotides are TGTGCCTGGAGTGTAACAGATACGCAGTATTTT.

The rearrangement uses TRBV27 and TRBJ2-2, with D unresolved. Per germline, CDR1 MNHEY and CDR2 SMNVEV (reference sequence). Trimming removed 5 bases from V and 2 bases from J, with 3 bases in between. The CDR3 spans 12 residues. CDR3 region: CASSLNTGELFF. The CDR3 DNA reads TGTGCCAGCAGTCTTAACACCGGGGAGCTGTTTTTT.

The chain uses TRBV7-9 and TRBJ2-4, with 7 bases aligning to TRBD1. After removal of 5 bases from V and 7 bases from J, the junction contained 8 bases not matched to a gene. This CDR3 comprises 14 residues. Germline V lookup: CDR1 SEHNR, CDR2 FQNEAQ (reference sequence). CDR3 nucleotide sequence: TGTGCCAGCAGCCCAAGCAGGGGGAAGAACATTCAGTACTTC. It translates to CASSPSRGKNIQYF. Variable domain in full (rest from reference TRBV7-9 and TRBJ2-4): DTGVSQNPRHKITKRGQNVTFRCDPISEHNRLYWYRQTLGQGPEFLTYFQNEAQLEKSRLLSDRFSAERPKGSFSTLEIQRTEQGDSAMYLCASSPSRGKNIQYFGAGTRLSVL.